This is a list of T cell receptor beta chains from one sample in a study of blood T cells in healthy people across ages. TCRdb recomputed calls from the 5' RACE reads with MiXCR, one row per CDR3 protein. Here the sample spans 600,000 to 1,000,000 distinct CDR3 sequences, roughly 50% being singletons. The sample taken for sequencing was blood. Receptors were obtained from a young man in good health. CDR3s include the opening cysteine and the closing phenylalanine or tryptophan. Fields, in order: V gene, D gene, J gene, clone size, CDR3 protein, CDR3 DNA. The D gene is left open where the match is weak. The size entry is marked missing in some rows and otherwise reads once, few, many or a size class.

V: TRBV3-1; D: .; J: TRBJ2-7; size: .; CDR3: CASSHTRDQQYF; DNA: TGTGCCAGCAGCCATACTAGGGATCAGCAGTACTTC
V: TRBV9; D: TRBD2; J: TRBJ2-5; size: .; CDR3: CASSVGGEGTQYF; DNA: TGTGCCAGCAGCGTAGGCGGGGAGGGGACCCAGTACTTC
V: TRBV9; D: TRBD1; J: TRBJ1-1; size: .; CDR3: CASSVGGTGMNTEAFF; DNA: TGTGCCAGCAGCGTAGGGGGGACAGGGATGAACACTGAAGCTTTCTTT
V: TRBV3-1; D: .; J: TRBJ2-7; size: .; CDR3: CASSQGSNGFSNEQYF; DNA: TGTGCCAGCAGCCAAGGGAGTAACGGGTTCTCGAACGAGCAGTACTTC
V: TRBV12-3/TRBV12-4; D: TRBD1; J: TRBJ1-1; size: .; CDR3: CASKQTLGQGKGEAFF; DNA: TGTGCCAGCAAACAAACCCTTGGACAGGGGAAGGGTGAAGCTTTCTTT
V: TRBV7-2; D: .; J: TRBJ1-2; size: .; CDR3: CASSPATANYGYTF; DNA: TGTGCCAGCAGCCCTGCGACCGCTAACTATGGCTACACCTTC
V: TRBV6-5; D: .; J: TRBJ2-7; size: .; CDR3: CASKERGGSYEQYF; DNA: TGTGCCAGCAAGGAAAGGGGGGGCTCCTACGAGCAGTACTTC
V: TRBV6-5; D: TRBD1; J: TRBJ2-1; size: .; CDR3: CASSGGQGVDEQFF; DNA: TGTGCCAGCAGTGGGGGACAGGGAGTAGATGAGCAGTTCTTC
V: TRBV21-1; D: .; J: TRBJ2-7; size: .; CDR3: CASSKNEGAYEQYF; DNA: TGTGCCAGCAGCAAAAATGAAGGAGCCTACGAGCAGTACTTC
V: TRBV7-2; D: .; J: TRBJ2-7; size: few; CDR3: CASSPSSSLSYEQYF; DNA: TGTGCCAGCAGCCCATCATCGTCACTGAGCTACGAGCAGTACTTC
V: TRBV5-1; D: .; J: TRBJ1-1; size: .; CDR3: CASRWGDTEAFF; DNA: TGCGCCAGCAGATGGGGGGACACTGAAGCTTTCTTT
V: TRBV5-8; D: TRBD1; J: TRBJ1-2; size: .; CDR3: CASSFRDRGPNGYTF; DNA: TGTGCCAGCAGCTTCCGGGACAGGGGGCCCAATGGCTACACCTTC
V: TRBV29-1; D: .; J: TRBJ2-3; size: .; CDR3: CSAQPFTDTQYF; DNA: TGCAGCGCACAGCCTTTCACAGATACGCAGTATTTT
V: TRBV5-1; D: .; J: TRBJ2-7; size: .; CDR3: CASSFSAVPYEQYF; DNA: TGCGCCAGCAGCTTTTCGGCCGTCCCCTACGAGCAGTACTTC
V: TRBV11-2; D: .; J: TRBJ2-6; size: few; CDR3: CASAKAGANVLTF; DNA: TGTGCCAGCGCCAAGGCTGGGGCCAACGTCCTGACTTTC
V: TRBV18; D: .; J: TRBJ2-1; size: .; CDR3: CASSDRYNEQFF; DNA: TGTGCCAGCTCAGACAGATACAATGAGCAGTTCTTC
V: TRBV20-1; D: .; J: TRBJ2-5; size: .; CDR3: CSARADWVFEQYF; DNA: TGCAGTGCTAGAGCCGACTGGGTCTTTGAGCAGTACTTC
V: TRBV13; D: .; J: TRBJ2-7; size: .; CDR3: CASSLGHRSGEQYF; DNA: TGTGCCAGCAGCTTAGGGCACAGATCAGGCGAGCAGTACTTC
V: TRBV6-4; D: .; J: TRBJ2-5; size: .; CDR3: CASSVSFQETQYF; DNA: TGTGCCAGCAGTGTCTCCTTCCAAGAGACCCAGTACTTC
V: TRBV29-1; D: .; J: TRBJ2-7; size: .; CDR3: CSVEDQGMQYF; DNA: TGCAGCGTTGAAGATCAGGGCATGCAGTACTTC
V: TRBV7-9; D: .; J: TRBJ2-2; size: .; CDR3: CASSLQGNGELFF; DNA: TGTGCCAGCAGCTTGCAAGGGAACGGGGAGCTGTTTTTT
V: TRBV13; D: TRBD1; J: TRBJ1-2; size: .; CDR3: CASSLGNRGSAAGYTF; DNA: TGTGCCAGCAGCTTAGGAAACAGGGGGTCGGCCGCGGGCTACACCTTC
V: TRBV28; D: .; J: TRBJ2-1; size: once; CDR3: CASSFLGLLFF; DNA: TGTGCCAGCAGTTTTTTGGGGCTGCTGTTCTTC
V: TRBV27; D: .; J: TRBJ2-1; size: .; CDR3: CTSRYNNNEQFF; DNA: TGTACCAGCAGATACAATAACAATGAGCAGTTCTTC
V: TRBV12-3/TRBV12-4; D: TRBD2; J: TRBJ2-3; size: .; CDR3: CASSFERGEDTQYF; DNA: TGTGCCAGCAGTTTCGAGCGGGGGGAAGATACGCAGTATTTT
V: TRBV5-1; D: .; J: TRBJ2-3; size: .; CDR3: CASSFTGELGLDTQYF; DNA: TGCGCCAGCAGCTTCACGGGGGAGTTGGGGCTGGATACGCAGTATTTT
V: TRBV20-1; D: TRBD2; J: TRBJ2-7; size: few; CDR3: CSASVWTSGGEQYF; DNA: TGCAGTGCTTCAGTCTGGACTAGCGGGGGGGAGCAGTACTTC
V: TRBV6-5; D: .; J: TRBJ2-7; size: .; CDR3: CATALDGSYEQYF; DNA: TGTGCCACCGCCTTGGACGGGTCCTACGAGCAGTACTTC
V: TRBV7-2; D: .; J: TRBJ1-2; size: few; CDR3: CATKRAGSGYGYTF; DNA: TGTGCCACGAAACGGGCCGGGTCGGGCTATGGCTACACCTTC
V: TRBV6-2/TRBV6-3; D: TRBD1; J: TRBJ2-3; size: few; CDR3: CASSRDRGTDTQYF; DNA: TGTGCCAGCAGTAGGGACAGGGGGACAGATACGCAGTATTTT
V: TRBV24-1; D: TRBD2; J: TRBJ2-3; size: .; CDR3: CATSEAGVWDTQYF; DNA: TGTGCCACCAGTGAGGCGGGGGTCTGGGATACGCAGTATTTT
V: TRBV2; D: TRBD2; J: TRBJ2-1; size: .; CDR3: CASSPTSGSVGEQFF; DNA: TGTGCCAGCAGTCCCACTAGCGGGAGCGTAGGTGAGCAGTTCTTC
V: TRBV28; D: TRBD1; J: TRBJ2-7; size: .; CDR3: CASRPTGKHEQYF; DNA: TGTGCCAGCCGTCCGACAGGGAAACACGAGCAGTACTTC
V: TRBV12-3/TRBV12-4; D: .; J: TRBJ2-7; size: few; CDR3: CASSLARVYEQYF; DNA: TGTGCCAGCAGTTTAGCAAGGGTTTACGAGCAGTACTTC